This T cell receptor (beta chain) comes out of a study of response to subunit inactivated influenza vaccine (dated by TCRdb to the late 2010s). Background for the entire study: Deep quantitative T cell receptor repertoire profiling was used in the study to track responses to a trivalent subunit inactivated influenza vaccine. Results and caveats for the whole study, not just this receptor: The authors suggested that each seasonal influenza vaccination may recruit only a limited number of new T cells.

The library was prepared using RT-PCR. Instrument used: Illumina HiSeq 2500. In-frame beta chains were kept once TCRdb had trimmed the public reads at Q25 with fastp and called clones with MiXCR. Every entry covers one CDR3 protein and lists the most common genes and DNA from its rows. In all, the sample holds roughly 460,000 distinct CDR3 sequences, and approximately 10% of those were seen once. The top ten constitute approximately 12% of the sample. The time point label here, explained by the study, means: 45 days after influenza vaccine administration. Per the germline V gene (reference sequence), MNHEY is the CDR1 and SMNVEV is the CDR2. The CDR3 contains 13 residues, cysteine and phenylalanine counted. Solely the CDR3 DNA is kept, with 39 bases framed from the first base. V is trimmed back by 3 bases and J by 5 bases, and the junction contains 4 bases that no gene match accounts for. This clonotype has just a few counts. The specificity of this receptor is unknown. Base qualities are not recorded, but no much larger clone differs from it by a single base.

This TCR derives from a man aged 50-59 years who received an inactivated influenza vaccine. Donor details come from another sample of the same person, matched by shared clones. The sequencing used PBMCs from blood, collected roughly 47 days after vaccination. The rearranged chain carries TRBV27 and TRBJ2-7, and 7 junction bases match TRBD2. The DNA sequence is as follows: TGTGCCAGCAGTTTGCGGGAGCTCAACGAGCAGTACTTC. It translates to CASSLRELNEQYF.